This T cell receptor (beta chain) was found in a study of cytomegalovirus exposure and HLA in healthy donors. Study context: Counted in an early data release were roughly 81 million unique TCRs from HLA-typed donors. Broader study findings: Excluded were some V segments that proved indistinguishable, including TRBV6-2 and TRBV6-3. A later analysis found TCR association rates differed by HLA locus, highest for DRB1 and lowest for HLA-C. Per published reports, the classifier diagnosed cytomegalovirus status with high specificity and sensitivity.

The CDR3 has 16 amino acids. Germline V gives CDR1 MGHRA, CDR2 YSYEKL. Note on this clone: What it binds is not known.

In the PCR, 60 Vbeta and 13 Jbeta primers were used. Clones were sequenced by immunoSEQ multiplex PCR, and TCRdb holds only the in-frame ones, with some missing. The sample shows about 130,000 clones, about 63% of them seen only once. The sequencing sample was made of PBMCs. The J gene is TRBJ2-5, the V gene TRBV4-1; 11 bases line up with TRBD2. The last part of the DNA fits TRBJ2-7 better; the J call may be wrong. This TCR derives from a man aged 25 to 45 in good health and CMV-seropositive. The chain's CDR3 is CASSQDSSGRLYEQYF. The CDR3 nucleotides read TGCGCCAGCAGCCAAGACTCTAGCGGGAGGCTCTACGAGCAGTACTTC.